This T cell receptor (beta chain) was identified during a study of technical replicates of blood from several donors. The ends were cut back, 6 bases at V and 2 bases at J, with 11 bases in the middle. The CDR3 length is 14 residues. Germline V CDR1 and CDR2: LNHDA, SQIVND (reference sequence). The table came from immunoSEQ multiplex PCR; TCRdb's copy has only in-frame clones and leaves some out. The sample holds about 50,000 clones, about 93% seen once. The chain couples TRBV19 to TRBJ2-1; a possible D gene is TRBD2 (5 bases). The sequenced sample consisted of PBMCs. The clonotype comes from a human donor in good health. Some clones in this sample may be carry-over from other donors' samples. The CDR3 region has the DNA TGTGCCAGTAGCGCCGGGGAAGCCTACAATGAGCAGTTCTTC. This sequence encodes CASSAGEAYNEQFF.